This TCR beta chain appears in the sequencing data of a study of beta chain features in type 1 diabetes. The study reverse transcribed the entire isolated RNA, so it sequenced expressed TCRB transcripts. The method was immunoSEQ multiplex PCR; TCRdb's version includes in-frame clones alone and lacks a portion of them. The repertoire includes 300,000 to 350,000 clones, roughly 12% of them detected once, and 0.015% sits in the top ten. The V end lost 3 bases, the J end lost 5 bases, and 5 bases lay between the germline ends. The CDR3 is made up of 12 amino acids. Germline lookup yields CDR1 GTSNPN and CDR2 SVGIG (reference sequence). As to this clone: No antigen is known for it.

Broader study findings: Type 1 diabetes patients had TCRB CDR3s that were shorter (moderately but significantly so) in all four CD4+ subsets.

The source is a woman younger than 35 with type 1 diabetes. The genes are TRBV30 and TRBJ2-6; D unresolved. The specimen was naive CD4+ T cells from blood. The CDR3 DNA reads as TGTGCCTGGAGCCCCTGGGCCAACGTCCTGACTTTC. As protein: CAWSPWANVLTF.